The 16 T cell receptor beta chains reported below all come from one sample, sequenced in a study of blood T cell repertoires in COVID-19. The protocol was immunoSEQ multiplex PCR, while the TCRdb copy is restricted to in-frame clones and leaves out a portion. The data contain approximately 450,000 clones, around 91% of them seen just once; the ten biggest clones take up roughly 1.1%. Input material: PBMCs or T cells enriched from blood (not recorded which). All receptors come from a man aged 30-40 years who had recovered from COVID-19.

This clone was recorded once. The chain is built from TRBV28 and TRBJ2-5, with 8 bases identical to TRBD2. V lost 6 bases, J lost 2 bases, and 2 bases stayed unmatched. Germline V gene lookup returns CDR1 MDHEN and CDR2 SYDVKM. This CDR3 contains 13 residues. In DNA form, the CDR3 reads TGTGCCAGCAGCGCGGGAGGACAAGAGACCCAGTACTTC. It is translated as CASSAGGQETQYF.

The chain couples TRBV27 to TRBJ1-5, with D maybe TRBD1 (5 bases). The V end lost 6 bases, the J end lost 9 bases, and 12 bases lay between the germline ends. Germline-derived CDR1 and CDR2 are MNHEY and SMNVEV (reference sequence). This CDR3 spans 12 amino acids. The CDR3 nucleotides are TGTGCCAGCAGCGGGGCCGGGGGGCCCCAGCATTTT. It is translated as CASSGAGGPQHF.

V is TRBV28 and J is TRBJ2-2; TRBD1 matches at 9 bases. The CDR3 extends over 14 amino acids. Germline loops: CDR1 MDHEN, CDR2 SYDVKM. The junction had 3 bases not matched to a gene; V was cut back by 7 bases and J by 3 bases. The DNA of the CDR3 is TGTGCCAGCACCGGGACAGGGTACACCGGGGAGCTGTTTTTT. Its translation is CASTGTGYTGELFF.

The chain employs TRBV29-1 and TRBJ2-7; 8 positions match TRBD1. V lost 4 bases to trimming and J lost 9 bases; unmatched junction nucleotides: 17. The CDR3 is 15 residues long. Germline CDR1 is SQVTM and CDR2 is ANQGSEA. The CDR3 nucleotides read TGCAGCGTTGTCCTCGAACGGACAGGGCCCGACGGGCAGTACTTC. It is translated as CSVVLERTGPDGQYF.

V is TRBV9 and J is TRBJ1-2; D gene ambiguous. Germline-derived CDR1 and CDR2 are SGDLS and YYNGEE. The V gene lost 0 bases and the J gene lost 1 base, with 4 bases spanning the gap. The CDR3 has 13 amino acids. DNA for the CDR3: TGTGCCAGCAGCGTAGGTATTAACTATGGCTACACCTTC. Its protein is CASSVGINYGYTF.

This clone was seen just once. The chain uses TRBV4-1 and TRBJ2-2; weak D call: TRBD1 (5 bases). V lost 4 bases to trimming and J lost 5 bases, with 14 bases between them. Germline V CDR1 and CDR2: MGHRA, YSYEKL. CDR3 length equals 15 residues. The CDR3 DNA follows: TGCGCCAGCAGCCCCCAACAGGTGGGGACCGGGGAGCTGTTTTTT. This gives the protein CASSPQQVGTGELFF.

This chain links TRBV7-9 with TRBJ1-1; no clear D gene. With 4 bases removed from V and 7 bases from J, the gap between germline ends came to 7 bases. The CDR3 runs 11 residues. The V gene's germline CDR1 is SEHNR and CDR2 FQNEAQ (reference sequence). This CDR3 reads CASSYRGEAFF. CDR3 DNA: TGTGCCAGCAGCTATCGAGGTGAAGCTTTCTTT.

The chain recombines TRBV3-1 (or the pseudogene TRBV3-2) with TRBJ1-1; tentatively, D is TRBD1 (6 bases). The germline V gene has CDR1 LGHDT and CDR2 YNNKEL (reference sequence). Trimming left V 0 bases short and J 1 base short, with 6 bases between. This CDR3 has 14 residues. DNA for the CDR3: TGTGCCAGCAGCCAAGAACAGGGGAACACTGAAGCTTTCTTT. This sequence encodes CASSQEQGNTEAFF.

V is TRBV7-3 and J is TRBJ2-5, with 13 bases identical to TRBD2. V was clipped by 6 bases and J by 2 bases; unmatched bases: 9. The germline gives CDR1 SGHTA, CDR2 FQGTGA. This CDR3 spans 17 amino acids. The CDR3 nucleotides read TGTGCCAGCAGTTCCGGGACTAGCGGGAAATCTCAAGAGACCCAGTACTTC. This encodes CASSSGTSGKSQETQYF.

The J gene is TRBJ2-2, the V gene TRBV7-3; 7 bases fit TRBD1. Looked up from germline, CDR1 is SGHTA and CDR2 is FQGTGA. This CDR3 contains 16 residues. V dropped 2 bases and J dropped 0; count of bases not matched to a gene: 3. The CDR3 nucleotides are TGTGCCAGCAGCTTATGGGGGACAGCGAACACCGGGGAGCTGTTTTTT. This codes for CASSLWGTANTGELFF. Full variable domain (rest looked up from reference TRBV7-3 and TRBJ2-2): GAGVSQTPSNKVTEKGKYVELRCDPISGHTALYWYRQSLGQGPEFLIYFQGTGAADDSGLPNDRFFAVRPEGSVSTLKIQRTERGDSAVYLCASSLWGTANTGELFFGEGSRLTVL.

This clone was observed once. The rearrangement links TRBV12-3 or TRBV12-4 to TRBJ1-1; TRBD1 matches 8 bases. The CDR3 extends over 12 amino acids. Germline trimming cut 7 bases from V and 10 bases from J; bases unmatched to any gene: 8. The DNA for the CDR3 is TGTGCCAGCACCCTGGACAGGGTGGGAGCTTTCTTT. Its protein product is CASTLDRVGAFF.

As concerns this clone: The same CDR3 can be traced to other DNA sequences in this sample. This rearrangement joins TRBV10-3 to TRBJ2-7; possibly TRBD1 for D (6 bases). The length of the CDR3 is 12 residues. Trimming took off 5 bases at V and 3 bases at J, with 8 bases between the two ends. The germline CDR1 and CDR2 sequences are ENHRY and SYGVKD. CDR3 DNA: TGTGCCATCAGTTTACAGGGCTACGAGCAGTACTTC. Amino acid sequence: CAISLQGYEQYF.

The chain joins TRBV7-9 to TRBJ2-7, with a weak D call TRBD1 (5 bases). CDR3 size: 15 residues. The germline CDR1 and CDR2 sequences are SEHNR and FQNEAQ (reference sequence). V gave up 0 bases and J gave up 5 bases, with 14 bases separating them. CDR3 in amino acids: CASSLALEGVDEQYF. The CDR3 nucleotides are TGTGCCAGCAGCTTAGCGCTGGAAGGGGTGGACGAGCAGTACTTC.

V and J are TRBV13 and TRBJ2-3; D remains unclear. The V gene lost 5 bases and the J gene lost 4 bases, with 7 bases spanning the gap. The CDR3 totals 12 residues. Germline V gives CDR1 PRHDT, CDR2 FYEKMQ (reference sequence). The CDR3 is CASSLGADTQYF. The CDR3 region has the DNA TGTGCCAGCAGCCTCGGAGCAGATACGCAGTATTTT.

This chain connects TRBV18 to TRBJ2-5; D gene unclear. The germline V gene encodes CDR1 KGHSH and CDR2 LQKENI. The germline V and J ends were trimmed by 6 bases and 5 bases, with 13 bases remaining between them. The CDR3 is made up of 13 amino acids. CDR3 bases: TGTGCCAGCTCGGAGAGTACGGTTGAGACCCAGTACTTC. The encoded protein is CASSESTVETQYF.

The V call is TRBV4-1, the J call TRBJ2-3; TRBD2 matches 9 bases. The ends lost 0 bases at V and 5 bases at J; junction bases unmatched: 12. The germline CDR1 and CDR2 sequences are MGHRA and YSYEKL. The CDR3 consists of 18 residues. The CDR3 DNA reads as TGCGCCAGCAGCCAAGAAGCCCCCCCTAGAGCGGGAGGAGATACGCAGTATTTT. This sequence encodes CASSQEAPPRAGGDTQYF.